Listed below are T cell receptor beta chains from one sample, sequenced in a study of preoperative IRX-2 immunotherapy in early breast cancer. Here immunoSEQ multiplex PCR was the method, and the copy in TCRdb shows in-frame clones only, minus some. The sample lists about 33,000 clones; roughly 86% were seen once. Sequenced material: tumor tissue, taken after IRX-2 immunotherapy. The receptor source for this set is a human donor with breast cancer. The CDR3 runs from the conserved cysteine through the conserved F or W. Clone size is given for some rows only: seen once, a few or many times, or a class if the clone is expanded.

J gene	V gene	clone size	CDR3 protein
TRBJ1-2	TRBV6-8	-	CASSLQGSGYGYTF
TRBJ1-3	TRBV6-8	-	CASKRDFSSGNTIYF
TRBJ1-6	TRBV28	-	CASSPPTDNSPLHF
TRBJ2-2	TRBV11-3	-	CASSLTAGGVGELFF
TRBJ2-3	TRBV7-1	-	CASSDRLVTDTQYF
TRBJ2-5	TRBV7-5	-	CASAPGRAGVETQYF
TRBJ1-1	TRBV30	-	CAWQGNTEAFF
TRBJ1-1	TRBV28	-	CASSGGQLRAFF
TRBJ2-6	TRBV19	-	CASSTPLINSGANVLTF
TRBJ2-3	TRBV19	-	CASSIGQGYTDTQYF
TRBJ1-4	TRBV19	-	CASSMYRGNEKLFF
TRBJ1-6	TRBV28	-	CASSWKGSYNSPLHF
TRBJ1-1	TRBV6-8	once	CASSYPQGRSTEAFF
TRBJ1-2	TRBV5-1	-	CASSSTRPDLYGYTF
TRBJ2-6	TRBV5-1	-	CASSPGTESSGANVLTF
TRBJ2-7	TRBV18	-	CASSPSGGFEQYF
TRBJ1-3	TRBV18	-	CASSDQRTSGNTIYF
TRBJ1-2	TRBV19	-	CASSIQHPNYGYTF
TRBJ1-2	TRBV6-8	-	CASSYEVRGPGYTF
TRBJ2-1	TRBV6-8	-	CASSYLGQNNEQFF